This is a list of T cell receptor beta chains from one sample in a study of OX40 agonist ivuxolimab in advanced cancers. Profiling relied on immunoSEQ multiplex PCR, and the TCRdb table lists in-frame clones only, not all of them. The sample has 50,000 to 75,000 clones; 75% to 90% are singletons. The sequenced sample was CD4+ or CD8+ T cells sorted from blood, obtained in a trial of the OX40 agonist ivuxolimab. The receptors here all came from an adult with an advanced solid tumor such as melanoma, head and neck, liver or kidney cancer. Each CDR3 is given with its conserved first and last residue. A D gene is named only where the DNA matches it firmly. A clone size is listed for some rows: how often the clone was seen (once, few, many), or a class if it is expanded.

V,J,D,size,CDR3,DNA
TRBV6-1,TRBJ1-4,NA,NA,CASSGWPTNEKLFF,TGTGCCAGCAGTGGGTGGCCAACTAATGAAAAACTGTTTTTT
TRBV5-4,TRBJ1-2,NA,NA,CASSPGGGQTYGYTF,TGTGCCAGCAGCCCTGGCGGTGGACAGACCTATGGCTACACCTTC
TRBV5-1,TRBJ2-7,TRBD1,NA,CASSVRLGTGFYEQYF,TGCGCCAGCAGCGTACGGCTAGGGACAGGGTTCTACGAGCAGTACTTC
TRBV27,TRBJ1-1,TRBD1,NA,CASSYNRGSSEAFF,TGTGCCAGCAGCTATAACAGGGGTAGCTCTGAAGCTTTCTTT
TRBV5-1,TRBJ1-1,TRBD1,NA,CASSLGQGLMNTEAFF,TGCGCCAGCAGCCTCGGACAGGGACTGATGAACACTGAAGCTTTCTTT
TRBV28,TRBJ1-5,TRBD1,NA,CASREDRGSYQPQHF,TGTGCCAGCAGAGAAGACAGGGGGTCCTATCAGCCCCAGCATTTT
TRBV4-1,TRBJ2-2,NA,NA,CASSQDAWGLGELFF,TGCGCCAGCAGCCAAGATGCTTGGGGCCTGGGGGAGCTGTTTTTT
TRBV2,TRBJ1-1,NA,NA,CASSEGLNTEAFF,TGTGCCAGCAGTGAAGGTTTGAACACTGAAGCTTTCTTT
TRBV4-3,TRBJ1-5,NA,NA,CASSQVWQVNQPQHF,TGCGCCAGCAGCCAAGTTTGGCAGGTCAATCAGCCCCAGCATTTT
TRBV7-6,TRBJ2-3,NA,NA,CASSLRPAGFTDTQYF,TGTGCCAGCAGCTTACGCCCAGCGGGCTTCACAGATACGCAGTATTTT
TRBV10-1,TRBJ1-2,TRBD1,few,CASSALQGDGYTF,TGCGCCAGCAGTGCACTACAGGGGGATGGCTACACCTTC
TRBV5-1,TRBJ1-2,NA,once,CASSLVAGQHYGYTF,TGCGCCAGCAGCTTGGTGGCGGGGCAGCACTATGGCTACACCTTC
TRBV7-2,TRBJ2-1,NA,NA,CASSVRVSYNEQFF,TGTGCCAGCAGCGTCCGGGTTTCCTACAATGAGCAGTTCTTC
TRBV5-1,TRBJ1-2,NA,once,CASSLETTGVYGYTF,TGCGCCAGCAGCTTGGAAACCACGGGAGTCTATGGCTACACCTTC
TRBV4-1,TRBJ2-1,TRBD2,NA,CASSHPGLAGRPTVNEQFF,TGCGCCAGCAGCCACCCGGGACTAGCGGGAAGGCCAACCGTCAATGAGCAGTTCTTC
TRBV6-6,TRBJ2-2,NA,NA,CASRRAVTGELFF,TGTGCCAGCCGGAGGGCGGTCACCGGGGAGCTGTTTTTT
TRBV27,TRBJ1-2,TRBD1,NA,CASSLSGTGGLTGYTF,TGTGCCAGCAGTTTATCGGGGACAGGGGGCCTGACTGGCTACACCTTC
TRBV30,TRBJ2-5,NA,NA,CAGGLPRETQYF,TGTGCCGGGGGCCTTCCCCGGGAGACCCAGTACTTC
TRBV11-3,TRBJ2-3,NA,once,CASSLSRTDTQYF,TGTGCCAGCAGCTTGTCCAGAACAGATACGCAGTATTTT
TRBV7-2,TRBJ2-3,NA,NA,CASSLGFLRTDTQYF,TGTGCCAGCAGCTTAGGGTTCCTACGCACAGATACGCAGTATTTT
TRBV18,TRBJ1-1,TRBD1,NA,CASSGQGVNTEAFF,TGTGCCAGCTCGGGACAGGGGGTGAACACTGAAGCTTTCTTT
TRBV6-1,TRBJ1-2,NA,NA,CASLRGSRYGYTF,TGTGCCAGCCTCCGGGGCAGCCGCTATGGCTACACCTTC
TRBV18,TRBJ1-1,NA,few,CASSPAISTAYRSNTEAFF,TGTGCCAGCTCACCGGCCATTTCGACAGCCTACCGATCGAACACTGAAGCTTTCTTT
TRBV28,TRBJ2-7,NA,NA,CATFSLPNVPSSYEQYF,TGTGCCACCTTTAGTCTCCCTAATGTGCCGAGCTCCTACGAGCAGTACTTC
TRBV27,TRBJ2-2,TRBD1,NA,CASTHPSGTVNTGELFF,TGTGCCAGCACTCATCCCTCCGGGACAGTGAACACCGGGGAGCTGTTTTTT
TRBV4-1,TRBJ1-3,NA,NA,CASSHGLLRRVSGNTIYF,TGCGCCAGCAGCCATGGATTATTGAGACGGGTCTCTGGAAACACCATATATTTT
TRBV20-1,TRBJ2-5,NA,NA,CSARQETQYF,TGCAGTGCTCGACAAGAGACCCAGTACTTC
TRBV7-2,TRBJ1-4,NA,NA,CASSLSRGEKLFF,TGTGCCAGCAGCTTAAGTAGGGGGGAAAAACTGTTTTTT
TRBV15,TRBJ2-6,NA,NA,CATSSWDSGANVLTF,TGTGCCACCAGCTCATGGGACTCTGGGGCCAACGTCCTGACTTTC
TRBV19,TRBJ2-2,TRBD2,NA,CASRTSGVLTGELFF,TGTGCCAGTAGGACTAGCGGAGTGCTGACCGGGGAGCTGTTTTTT
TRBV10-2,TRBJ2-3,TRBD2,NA,CASSELAGGPGPTDTQYF,TGCGCCAGCAGTGAGTTAGCGGGGGGGCCGGGACCCACAGATACGCAGTATTTT
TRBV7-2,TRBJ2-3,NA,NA,CASRDRSSDTQYF,TGTGCCAGCAGAGACAGGTCGTCAGATACGCAGTATTTT
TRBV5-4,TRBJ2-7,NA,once,CASSATPGGEQYF,TGTGCCAGCAGCGCAACCCCTGGCGGGGAGCAGTACTTC
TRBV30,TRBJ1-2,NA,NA,CAWNDLNNYGYTF,TGTGCCTGGAACGACCTCAATAACTATGGCTACACCTTC
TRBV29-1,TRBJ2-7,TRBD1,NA,CSVPGQNPYEQYF,TGCAGCGTTCCGGGACAGAACCCCTACGAGCAGTACTTC
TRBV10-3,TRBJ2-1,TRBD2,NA,CAISDQLAGVNEQFF,TGTGCCATCAGTGATCAACTAGCGGGAGTCAATGAGCAGTTCTTC
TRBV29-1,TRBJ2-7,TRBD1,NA,CSALGQASYEQYF,TGCAGCGCCCTGGGACAGGCGTCCTACGAGCAGTACTTC
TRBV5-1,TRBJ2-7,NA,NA,CASSQSGARTGEQYF,TGCGCCAGCAGCCAGAGCGGCGCCCGGACCGGCGAGCAGTACTTC
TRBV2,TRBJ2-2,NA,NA,CASSEGFTGELFF,TGTGCCAGCAGTGAAGGGTTCACCGGGGAGCTGTTTTTT
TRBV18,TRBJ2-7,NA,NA,CASSPPGLGGYEQYF,TGTGCCAGCTCACCCCCCGGGCTGGGCGGCTACGAGCAGTACTTC
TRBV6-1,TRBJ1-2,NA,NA,CASSEPAGGYGYTF,TGTGCCAGCAGTGAACCGGCGGGGGGATATGGCTACACCTTC
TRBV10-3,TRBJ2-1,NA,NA,CANRGEGDEQFF,TGTGCCAACCGAGGAGAGGGCGATGAGCAGTTCTTC
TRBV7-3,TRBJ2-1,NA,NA,CASSSGRGNEQFF,TGTGCCAGCAGCTCGGGTAGGGGGAATGAGCAGTTCTTC
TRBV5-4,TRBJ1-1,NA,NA,CASSQSVGLLEAFF,TGTGCCAGCAGCCAGTCGGTAGGACTTCTGGAAGCTTTCTTT
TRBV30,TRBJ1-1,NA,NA,CAWSRQGGTEAFF,TGTGCCTGGAGTCGGCAGGGCGGAACTGAAGCTTTCTTT
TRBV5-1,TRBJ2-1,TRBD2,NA,CASSLVLAGANNEQFF,TGCGCCAGCAGCTTGGTACTAGCGGGAGCTAACAATGAGCAGTTCTTC
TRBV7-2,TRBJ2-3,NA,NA,CASKKGISTDTQYF,TGTGCCAGCAAGAAAGGCATCAGCACAGATACGCAGTATTTT
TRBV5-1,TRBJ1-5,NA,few,CASSLAPGLGQPQHF,TGCGCCAGCAGCTTGGCCCCGGGGCTAGGTCAGCCCCAGCATTTT
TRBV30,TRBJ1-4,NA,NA,CAWRCGGGGEKLFF,TGTGCCTGGAGGTGCGGGGGCGGGGGTGAAAAACTGTTTTTT
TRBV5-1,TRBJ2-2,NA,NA,CASSSDTHTGELFF,TGCGCCAGCAGCTCGGACACGCACACCGGGGAGCTGTTTTTT
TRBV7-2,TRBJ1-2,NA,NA,CASSLGGRIYGYTF,TGTGCCAGCAGCTTAGGTGGCAGAATCTATGGCTACACCTTC